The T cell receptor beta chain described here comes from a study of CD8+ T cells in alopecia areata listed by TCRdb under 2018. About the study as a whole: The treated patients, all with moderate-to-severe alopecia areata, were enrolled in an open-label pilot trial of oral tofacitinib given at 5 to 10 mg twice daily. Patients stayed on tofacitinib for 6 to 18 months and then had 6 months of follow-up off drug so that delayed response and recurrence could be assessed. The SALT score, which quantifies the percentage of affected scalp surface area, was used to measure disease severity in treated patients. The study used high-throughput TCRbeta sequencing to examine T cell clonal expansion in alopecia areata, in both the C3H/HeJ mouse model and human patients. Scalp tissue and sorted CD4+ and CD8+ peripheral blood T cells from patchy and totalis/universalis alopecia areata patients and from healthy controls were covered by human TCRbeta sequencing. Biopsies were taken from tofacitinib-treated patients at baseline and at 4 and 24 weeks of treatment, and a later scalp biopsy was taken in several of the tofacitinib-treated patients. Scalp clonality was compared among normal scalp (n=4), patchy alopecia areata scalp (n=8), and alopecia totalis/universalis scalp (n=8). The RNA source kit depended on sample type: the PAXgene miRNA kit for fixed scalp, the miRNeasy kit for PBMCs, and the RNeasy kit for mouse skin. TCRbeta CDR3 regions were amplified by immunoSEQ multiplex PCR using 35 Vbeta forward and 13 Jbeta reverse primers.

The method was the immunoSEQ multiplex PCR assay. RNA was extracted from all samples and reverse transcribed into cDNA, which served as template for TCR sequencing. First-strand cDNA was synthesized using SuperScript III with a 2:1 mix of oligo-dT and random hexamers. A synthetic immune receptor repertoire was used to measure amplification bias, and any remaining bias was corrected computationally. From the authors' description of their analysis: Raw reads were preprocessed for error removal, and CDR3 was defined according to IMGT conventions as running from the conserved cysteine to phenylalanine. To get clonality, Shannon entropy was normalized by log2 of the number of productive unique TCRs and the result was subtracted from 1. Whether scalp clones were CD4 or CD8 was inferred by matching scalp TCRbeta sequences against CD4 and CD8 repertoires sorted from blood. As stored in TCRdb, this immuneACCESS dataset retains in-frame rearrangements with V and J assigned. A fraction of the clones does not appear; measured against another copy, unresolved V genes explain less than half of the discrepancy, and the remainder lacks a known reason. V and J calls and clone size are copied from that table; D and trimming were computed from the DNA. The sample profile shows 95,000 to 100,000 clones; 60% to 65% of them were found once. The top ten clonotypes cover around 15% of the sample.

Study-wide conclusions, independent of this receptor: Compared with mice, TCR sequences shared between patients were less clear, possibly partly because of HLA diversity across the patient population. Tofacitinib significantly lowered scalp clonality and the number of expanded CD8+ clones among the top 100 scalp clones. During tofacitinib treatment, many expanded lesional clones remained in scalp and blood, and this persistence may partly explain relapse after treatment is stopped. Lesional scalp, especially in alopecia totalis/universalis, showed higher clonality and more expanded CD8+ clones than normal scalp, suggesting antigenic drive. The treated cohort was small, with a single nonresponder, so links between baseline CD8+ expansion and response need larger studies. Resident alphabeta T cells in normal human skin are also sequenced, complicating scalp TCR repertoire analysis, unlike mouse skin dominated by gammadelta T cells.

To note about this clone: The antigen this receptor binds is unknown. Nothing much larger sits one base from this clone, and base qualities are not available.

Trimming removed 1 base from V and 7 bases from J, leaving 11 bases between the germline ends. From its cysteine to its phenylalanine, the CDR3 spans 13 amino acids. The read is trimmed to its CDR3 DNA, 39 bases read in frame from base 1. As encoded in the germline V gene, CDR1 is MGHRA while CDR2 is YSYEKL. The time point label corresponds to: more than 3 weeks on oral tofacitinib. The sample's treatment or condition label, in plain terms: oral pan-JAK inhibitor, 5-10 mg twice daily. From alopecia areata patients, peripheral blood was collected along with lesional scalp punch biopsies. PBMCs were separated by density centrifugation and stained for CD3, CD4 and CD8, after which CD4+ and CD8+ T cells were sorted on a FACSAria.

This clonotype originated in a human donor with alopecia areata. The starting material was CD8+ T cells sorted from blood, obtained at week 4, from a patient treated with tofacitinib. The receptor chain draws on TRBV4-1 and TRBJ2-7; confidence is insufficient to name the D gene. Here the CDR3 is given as CASSQVQSREQYF. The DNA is TGCGCCAGCAGCCAAGTTCAGTCGAGGGAGCAGTACTTC.